The clone carrying this T cell receptor (beta chain) was recorded many times. The data stem from a study of regulatory T cells in long-lasting Graves disease. In building TCR beta libraries, iRepertoire HTBI primers were used together with Arm-PCR of CDR3 regions. TCRdb reanalysed the multiplex PCR reads using MiXCR and keeps one entry per CDR3 protein. This sample has roughly 430,000 distinct CDR3 sequences, with about a sixth found just once. Time point denoted: newly diagnosed GD, antithyroid drugs for less than 3 months. PBMCs were the source of the RNA used for TCR sequencing. It was an endocrinology department in Xi'an, China, that provided the patients. Another study also made use of these data, one on T cells in Graves' hyperthyroidism and ophthalmopathy. This second study notes: Through a model of 13 V-J features, ophthalmopathy was separated from stable hyperthyroidism.

Sequencing used peripheral blood mononuclear cells (PBMCs), obtained at new diagnosis, from a patient treated with antithyroid drugs. This TCR was recovered from a woman under 40 with Graves disease.

CDR3 amino acids: CASSLSGSGTYNEQFF. For the CDR3, the DNA is TGTGCCAGCAGCTTAAGCGGGAGCGGTACCTACAATGAGCAGTTCTTC. The chain links TRBV7-2 to TRBJ2-1, with TRBD2 matching 8 bases. The germline gives CDR1 SGHTA, CDR2 FQGNSA. J was trimmed by 2 bases and V by 2 bases; bases with no gene match: 5. CDR3 size: 16 residues.